These 19 T cell receptor beta chains share one sample of origin, sequenced in a study of CD8 T cells in ankylosing spondylitis. These receptors' targets are unknown. TCRdb reanalysed the 5' RACE reads using MiXCR and keeps one entry per CDR3 protein. The table lists more than 650,000 distinct CDR3 sequences, approximately 10% of them singletons, with just over 0.5% in the top ten. Study results and limitations: Characteristic, it appeared, of ankylosing spondylitis blood was a TCR beta motif of roughly 8 highly homologous variants.

Specimen: blood, either unsorted or a sorted T cell fraction (not recorded which). These receptor sequences come from a male donor with ankylosing spondylitis.

The table lists this clonotype with a few counts. The rearrangement joins TRBV29-1 to TRBJ2-5; 9 nucleotides agree with TRBD2. With 4 bases clipped from V and 5 bases from J, the junction kept 8 bases outside the gene matches. Germline-derived CDR1 and CDR2 are SQVTM and ANQGSEA. CDR3 length: 14 residues. The CDR3 sequence is CSVGSAGGGETQYF. The CDR3 DNA reads as TGCAGCGTTGGATCCGCGGGAGGGGGGGAGACCCAGTACTTC.

The chain combines TRBV7-2 with TRBJ2-1, with a possible D match to TRBD1 (6 bases). This CDR3 spans 14 amino acids. Germline CDR1 is SGHTA and CDR2 is FQGNSA. V was pared by 5 bases and J by 8 bases, with 16 bases between. CDR3 in DNA: TGTGCCAGCAGCCTCGGGACATGGACCGATGAGCAGTTCTTC. Amino acids: CASSLGTWTDEQFF. The variable domain in full, completed from reference TRBV7-2 and TRBJ2-1, reads GAGVSQSPSNKVTEKGKDVELRCDPISGHTALYWYRQSLGQGLEFLIYFQGNSAPDKSGLPSDRFSAERTGGSVSTLTIQRTQQEDSAVYLCASSLGTWTDEQFFGPGTRLTVL.

The chain couples TRBV7-8 to TRBJ1-4, with 9 bases fitting TRBD1. Germline-derived CDR1 and CDR2 are SGHVS and FQNEAQ. The CDR3 is 17 residues long. V trimming: 5 bases; J trimming: 8 bases; junction bases outside the gene matches: 15. CDR3 nucleotide sequence: TGTGCCAGCAGCGCGTCCCGGGACAGGGTGTCTTGGGAAAAACTGTTTTTT. It is translated as CASSASRDRVSWEKLFF.

Note on this clonotype: One end of the junction fails to match germline, which may point to a read error. V gene TRBV7-6 combines with J gene TRBJ1-1; maybe TRBD1 (5 bases). The CDR3 sequence is 14 residues long. CDR1 SGHVS and CDR2 FNYEAQ come from the germline V gene. CDR3 residues: CASTLRGHNTEAFF. The CDR3 DNA follows: TGTGCCAGCACCTTAAGGGGTCACAACACTGAAGCTTTCTTT.

This chain uses TRBV14 with TRBJ2-5, with unresolved D. The CDR3 runs 11 residues. V gave up 2 bases and J gave up 7 bases, with 5 bases separating them. Germline V CDR1 and CDR2: SGHDN, FVKESK. In nucleotides, the CDR3 is TGTGCCAGCAGCCAAAGCGCGACCCAGTACTTC. Its protein is CASSQSATQYF. Complete variable domain (other parts from reference TRBV14 and TRBJ2-5): EAGVTQFPSHSVIEKGQTVTLRCDPISGHDNLYWYRRVMGKEIKFLLHFVKESKQDESGMPNNRFLAERTGGTYSTLKVQPAELEDSGVYFCASSQSATQYFGPGTRLLVL.

The table lists this clonotype with a few counts. V is TRBV20-1 and J is TRBJ2-1; 8 bases are a match to TRBD2. CDR3 length: 17 residues. The germline V gene has CDR1 DFQATT and CDR2 SNEGSKA (reference sequence). V gave up 4 bases and J gave up 0 bases; unmatched junction bases: 11. The CDR3 bases are TGCAGTGCTAATCGCGCGGGAGGACATTCCTCCTACAATGAGCAGTTCTTC. It encodes CSANRAGGHSSYNEQFF.

A few counts support this clonotype. CDR3 loop: CASSQDIRRATNEKLFF. DNA of the CDR3: TGCGCCAGCAGCCAAGATATTCGGAGGGCCACTAATGAAAAACTGTTTTTT. The chain employs TRBV4-3 and TRBJ1-4; no reliable D call. Trimming cost V 0 bases and J 2 bases, with 13 bases left between them. Germline loops: CDR1 LGHNA, CDR2 YSLEER. The CDR3 runs 17 residues.

This chain uses TRBV10-3 with TRBJ2-7, with TRBD1 matching over 8 bases. After removal of 6 bases from V and 0 bases from J, the junction contained 1 base not matched to a gene. The CDR3 runs to 13 residues. Germline V lookup: CDR1 ENHRY, CDR2 SYGVKD. DNA of the CDR3: TGTGCCATCAGGACAGGGGTCTCCTACGAGCAGTACTTC. Translating it yields CAIRTGVSYEQYF.

This clonotype was detected many times. This chain joins TRBV4-3 and TRBJ2-2, with 7 nucleotides matching TRBD1. The CDR3 runs 14 residues. J gave up 3 bases and V 2 bases, and 0 bases lay outside the gene matches. Per germline, CDR1 LGHNA and CDR2 YSLEER. The CDR3 here is CASSQQGDTGELFF. The CDR3 coding sequence is TGCGCCAGCAGCCAACAGGGGGACACCGGGGAGCTGTTTTTT.

This clonotype was counted a few times. CDR3 DNA: TGCAGTGCTCGGGACAGCACAAGGGCCACAGATACGCAGTATTTT. Translated, it gives CSARDSTRATDTQYF. The V and J genes are TRBV20-1 and TRBJ2-3; 7 positions agree with TRBD1. CDR1 is DFQATT and CDR2 is SNEGSKA in the germline V gene (reference sequence). CDR3 size: 15 residues. V lost 5 bases and J lost 2; bases outside the gene matches: 10.

This clonotype was detected a few times. The chain carries TRBV20-1 and TRBJ1-2; D unclear. V was clipped by 3 bases and J by 4 bases, with 15 bases between them. The CDR3 is made up of 14 amino acids. Germline-derived CDR1 and CDR2 are DFQATT and SNEGSKA (reference sequence). CDR3 loop: CSASIGAVVYGYTF. The CDR3 DNA sequence: TGCAGTGCTAGTATCGGAGCCGTTGTCTATGGCTACACCTTC.

This clonotype was recorded a few times. The chain uses TRBV6-6 and TRBJ1-2, with TRBD1 as a possible D gene (5 bases). Trimming took 5 bases from V and 8 from J, leaving 15 bases between them. The CDR3 is made up of 13 amino acids. The germline CDR1 and CDR2 sequences are MNHNY and SVGAGI (reference sequence). The CDR3 protein is CASSPPRVGGYTF. CDR3 DNA: TGTGCCAGCAGTCCCCCCAGGGTTGGGGGCTACACCTTC.

As for this clonotype: Given the absence of the conserved phenylalanine or tryptophan at the CDR3 end, a read error is likely. CDR3 sequence reads: CASSGRRLAGPLETQYL. The CDR3 coding sequence is TGTGCCAGCAGTGGCCGGAGATTAGCGGGGCCCCTGGAGACCCAGTACCTC. V is TRBV6-1 and J is TRBJ2-5; 8 nucleotides match TRBD2. In germline, CDR1 is MNHNS, CDR2 SASEGT. The CDR3 runs to 17 residues. The V and J ends lost 4 bases and 5 bases, in that order; junction bases with no gene match: 15.

V and J are TRBV4-3 and TRBJ2-7; D not resolved. Germline V gene lookup returns CDR1 LGHNA and CDR2 YSLEER. V lost 5 bases, J lost 2 bases, and 13 bases lay in between. The CDR3 length is 14 residues. CDR3 sequence: CASSEGVQTYEQYF. The CDR3, as DNA: TGCGCCAGCAGCGAAGGAGTACAGACCTACGAGCAGTACTTC.

This chain uses TRBV20-1 with TRBJ2-5; 7 nucleotides line up with TRBD2. The CDR3 spans 14 residues. V was pared by 6 bases and J by 3 bases, with 10 bases of the junction left unmatched. The germline V gene has CDR1 DFQATT and CDR2 SNEGSKA (reference sequence). CDR3: CSAEVSGRKETQYF. CDR3 in DNA: TGCAGTGCAGAAGTTTCCGGGAGGAAAGAGACCCAGTACTTC.

V is TRBV7-2 and J is TRBJ2-7, with D maybe TRBD2 (5 bases). Between the trimmed V and J ends, which lost 5 bases and 7 bases, there was a span of 12 bases. The CDR3 is 12 residues long. Germline V gene sequence: CDR1 SGHTA, CDR2 FQGNSA. CDR3 amino acids: CASSPWSGEQYF. DNA for the CDR3: TGTGCCAGCAGCCCTTGGTCGGGGGAGCAGTACTTC.

Ten or more counts support this clonotype. The gene calls are TRBV15 and TRBJ2-7, with D uncertain. Trimming removed 0 bases at V and 4 bases at J, with 10 bases between. Looked up from germline, CDR1 is LNHNV and CDR2 is YYDKDF (reference sequence). The CDR3 runs to 14 residues. The CDR3 DNA sequence: TGTGCCACCAGCAGAGATCACATCTCTTACGAGCAGTACTTC. Protein sequence: CATSRDHISYEQYF. Complete variable domain (other parts from reference TRBV15 and TRBJ2-7): DAMVIQNPRYQVTQFGKPVTLSCSQTLNHNVMYWYQQKSSQAPKLLFHYYDKDFNNEADTPDNFQSRRPNTSFCFLDIRSPGLGDTAMYLCATSRDHISYEQYFGPGTRLTVT.

The chain couples TRBV20-1 to TRBJ2-5; 15 nucleotides match TRBD2. The germline V gene has CDR1 DFQATT and CDR2 SNEGSKA (reference sequence). This CDR3 is built from 19 residues. With 1 base clipped from V and 1 base from J, the junction kept 10 bases outside the gene matches. The CDR3 sequence: CSARVPGLAGGGSQETQYF. For the CDR3, the DNA is TGCAGTGCTAGAGTACCGGGACTAGCGGGAGGAGGGTCCCAAGAGACCCAGTACTTC.

The chain recombines TRBV7-2 with TRBJ2-7; unclear D gene. V dropped 5 bases and J dropped 7 bases, with 12 bases sitting between them. This CDR3 is 12 amino acids long. Germline lookup yields CDR1 SGHTA and CDR2 FQGNSA. CDR3 sequence: CASSPPTREQYF. In DNA, the CDR3 is TGTGCCAGCAGCCCCCCGACGAGGGAGCAGTACTTC.